These 10 T cell receptor beta chains share one sample of origin, sequenced in a study of cytomegalovirus exposure and HLA in healthy donors. The PCR ran on 60 Vbeta and 13 Jbeta primers. TCRdb's copy holds only in-frame clones and misses some; the assay was immunoSEQ multiplex PCR. The sample has fewer than 150,000 clones; around three quarters are singletons. The sample was PBMCs. Receptors were obtained from a middle-aged man in good health and CMV-seropositive.

The CDR3 protein is CASSVGVGSTDEQFF. The CDR3 DNA sequence: TGTGCCAGCAGCGTAGGGGTCGGGAGCACCGATGAGCAGTTCTTC. The chain joins TRBV9 to TRBJ2-1; a possible D gene is TRBD2 (6 bases). Germline CDR1 and CDR2: SGDLS and YYNGEE. V lost 0 bases and J 8 bases, leaving 15 bases between the germline ends. There are 15 residues in the CDR3. Together with reference TRBV9 and TRBJ2-1, the CDR3 gives the full variable domain: DSGVTQTPKHLITATGQRVTLRCSPRSGDLSVYWYQQSLDQGLQFLIQYYNGEERAKGNILERFSAQQFPDLHSELNLSSLELGDSALYFCASSVGVGSTDEQFFGPGTRLTVL.

The chain links TRBV30 to TRBJ2-5; 9 nucleotides match TRBD1. The DNA end lines up better with TRBJ2-7; the J call may be wrong. Germline loops: CDR1 GTSNPN, CDR2 SVGIG (reference sequence). There are 13 residues in the CDR3. CDR3 residues: CAWSKGQGYEQYF. CDR3 in DNA: TGTGCCTGGAGTAAGGGACAGGGCTACGAGCAGTACTTC.

The rearrangement joins TRBV11-2 to TRBJ1-2; the match to TRBD1 covers 10 bases. In germline, CDR1 is SGHAT, CDR2 FQNNGV. This CDR3 comprises 14 residues. V shed 1 base and J 8 bases; nucleotides not matched to a gene: 4. The CDR3 DNA is TGTGCCAGCAGCTTAGTGGGACAGGGGAGGGGCTACACCTTC. As protein: CASSLVGQGRGYTF.

This chain uses TRBV28 with TRBJ1-3, with unresolved D. Trimming cost V 3 bases and J 2 bases, with 14 bases left between them. Germline assignment: CDR1 MDHEN and CDR2 SYDVKM. The length of the CDR3 is 16 residues. CDR3 bases: TGTGCCAGCAGTTTTGGTGGTACTGAAACTGGAAACACCATATATTTT. Amino acids: CASSFGGTETGNTIYF. The full variable domain, rest sourced from reference TRBV28 and TRBJ1-3, is DVKVTQSSRYLVKRTGEKVFLECVQDMDHENMFWYRQDPGLGLRLIYFSYDVKMKEKGDIPEGYSVSREKKERFSLILESASTNQTSMYLCASSFGGTETGNTIYFGEGSWLTVV.

This clone was detected once. CDR3: CASYSGQGVSNQPQHF. In nucleotides, the CDR3 is TGTGCCAGTTATTCGGGACAGGGCGTCAGCAATCAGCCCCAGCATTTT. The chain joins TRBV19 to TRBJ1-5; 9 nucleotides agree with TRBD1. CDR3 size: 16 residues. CDR1 is LNHDA, CDR2 SQIVND, per germline (reference sequence). Unmatched junction bases numbered 9, after V lost 8 bases and J lost 1 base. Combining the CDR3 with reference TRBV19 and TRBJ1-5 gives the whole variable domain DGGITQSPKYLFRKEGQNVTLSCEQNLNHDAMYWYRQDPGQGLRLIYYSQIVNDFQKGDIAEGYSVSREKKESFPLTVTSAQKNPTAFYLCASYSGQGVSNQPQHFGDGTRLSIL.

To note about this clone: Within the sample, other DNA sequences also encode this same CDR3. V gene TRBV18 combines with J gene TRBJ2-7, with 8 bases fitting TRBD1. V was clipped by 1 base and J by 1 base; unmatched bases: 0. The CDR3 contains 14 residues. CDR1 is KGHSH and CDR2 is LQKENI in the germline V gene. The CDR3 DNA sequence: TGTGCCAGCTCACCACGGACAGGGTCCTACGAGCAGTACTTC. Protein: CASSPRTGSYEQYF. The full variable domain, in which reference TRBV18 and TRBJ2-7 provide the parts outside the CDR3, is NAGVMQNPRHLVRRRGQEARLRCSPMKGHSHVYWYRQLPEEGLKFMVYLQKENIIDESGMPKERFSAEFPKEGPSILRIQQVVRGDSAAYFCASSPRTGSYEQYFGPGTRLTVT.

The genes are TRBV6-4 and TRBJ1-2, with 7 positions matching TRBD1. The CDR3 totals 17 residues. The germline CDR1 and CDR2 sequences are MRHNA and SNTAGT. J gave up 2 bases and V 3 bases, and 12 bases lay outside the gene matches. CDR3 sequence (DNA): TGTGCCAGCAGTGAGGGCCCCTACAGGGGTGGAAACTATGGCTACACCTTC. Protein sequence: CASSEGPYRGGNYGYTF.

This clone has a single count. The V gene is TRBV4-3, the J gene TRBJ1-4, with D possibly TRBD1 on 6 matching bases. CDR3 size: 15 residues. The germline gives CDR1 LGHNA, CDR2 YSLEER. V lost 1 base and J 3 bases, leaving 9 bases between the germline ends. As DNA, the CDR3 is TGCGCCAGCAGCCAAGTAGGGGGGGCTAATGAAAAACTGTTTTTT. This codes for CASSQVGGANEKLFF.

This chain joins TRBV10-3 and TRBJ1-1; no reliable D call. Per the germline V gene, CDR1 is ENHRY and CDR2 is SYGVKD. The CDR3 has 16 amino acids. Trimming removed 3 bases at V and 3 bases at J, with 17 bases between. The CDR3 spells CAISEGGSSRYTEAFF. As DNA, the CDR3 is TGTGCCATCAGTGAAGGAGGTTCTTCGAGGTACACTGAAGCTTTCTTT.

The rearrangement uses TRBV19 and TRBJ2-6, with D unresolved. V shed 4 bases and J shed 0 bases, with 13 bases lying between them. The CDR3 runs 17 residues. From germline, CDR1 is LNHDA and CDR2 SQIVND (reference sequence). The CDR3 region has the DNA TGTGCCAGTAGTAGACCGACGCGGTTCTCTGGGGCCAACGTCCTGACTTTC. It specifies CASSRPTRFSGANVLTF.